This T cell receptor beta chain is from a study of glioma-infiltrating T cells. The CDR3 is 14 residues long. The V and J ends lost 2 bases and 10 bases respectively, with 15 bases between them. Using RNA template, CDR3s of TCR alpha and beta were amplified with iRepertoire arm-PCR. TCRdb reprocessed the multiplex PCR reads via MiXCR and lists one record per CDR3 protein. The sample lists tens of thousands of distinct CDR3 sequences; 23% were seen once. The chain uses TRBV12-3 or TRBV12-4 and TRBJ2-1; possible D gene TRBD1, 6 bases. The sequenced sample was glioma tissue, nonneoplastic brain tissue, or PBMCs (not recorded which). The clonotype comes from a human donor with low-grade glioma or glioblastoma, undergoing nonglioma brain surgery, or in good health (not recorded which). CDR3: CASSLQAGAYEQFF. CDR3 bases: TGTGCCAGCAGTTTACAAGCAGGGGCCTACGAGCAGTTCTTC.